Listed below are T cell receptor beta chains from one sample, sequenced in a study of T cell responses to AZD1222 COVID-19 vaccine. Libraries were prepared by immunoSEQ multiplex PCR; TCRdb keeps only in-frame clonotypes and omits some of them. The sample has 100,000 to 150,000 clones; just over 90% are singletons. The sample in question was peripheral blood, obtained 28 days after the second AZD1222 dose. These receptors were obtained from an adult who received the AZD1222 COVID-19 vaccine. The CDR3 runs from the conserved cysteine through the conserved F or W. A D gene is named only where the DNA matches it firmly. Rows may omit the clone size; those that give it use once, few, many or a size class.

.	TRBV14	.	TRBJ2-7	CASSPVRSRREQYF	TGTGCCAGCAGCCCGGTGAGGAGCAGGCGCGAGCAGTACTTC
.	TRBV28	.	TRBJ2-7	CASSFWTESSYEQYF	TGTGCCAGCAGTTTCTGGACGGAGAGCTCCTACGAGCAGTACTTC
TRBD1	TRBV6-2/TRBV6-3	.	TRBJ1-2	CASSERTGGYTF	TGTGCCAGCAGCGAACGGACAGGTGGCTACACCTTC
TRBD1	TRBV29-1	.	TRBJ1-5	CSARTGNQPQHF	TGCAGCGCCCGGACAGGAAATCAGCCCCAGCATTTT
.	TRBV28	.	TRBJ1-1	CASKGSLGVVDTEAFF	TGTGCCAGCAAAGGGTCACTGGGGGTAGTGGACACTGAAGCTTTCTTT
.	TRBV12-5	.	TRBJ1-3	CASGLGTYRDGRNTIYF	TGTGCTAGTGGTTTGGGGACGTACAGGGACGGTAGAAACACCATATATTTT
.	TRBV12-3/TRBV12-4	.	TRBJ1-2	CASSLNPLPGYTF	TGTGCCAGCAGTTTAAACCCACTCCCAGGCTACACCTTC
TRBD1	TRBV5-6	.	TRBJ2-6	CASSSTGGRDSEGANVLTF	TGTGCCAGCAGCTCAACAGGGGGCCGGGATTCTGAGGGGGCCAACGTCCTGACTTTC
TRBD1	TRBV7-3	.	TRBJ1-2	CASSSDRGRGYTF	TGTGCCAGCAGCTCCGACAGGGGGCGAGGCTACACCTTC
.	TRBV6-4	.	TRBJ2-2	CASSVNPTGELFF	TGTGCCAGCAGTGTAAATCCTACCGGGGAGCTGTTTTTT
.	TRBV20-1	.	TRBJ2-5	CSARNPETQYF	TGCAGTGCTAGAAACCCGGAGACCCAGTACTTC
.	TRBV18	.	TRBJ1-1	CASSPGLYKGTEAFF	TGTGCCAGCTCACCAGGTCTATACAAAGGAACTGAAGCTTTCTTT
TRBD1	TRBV7-8	.	TRBJ2-7	CASSLRTGTNYEQYF	TGTGCCAGCAGCTTACGGACAGGGACCAACTACGAGCAGTACTTC
.	TRBV2	.	TRBJ2-7	CASLGEGEERVSYEQYF	TGTGCCAGCCTGGGAGAGGGAGAAGAAAGGGTATCCTACGAGCAGTACTTC
.	TRBV27	.	TRBJ2-4	CASSPGAKNIQYF	TGTGCCAGCAGTCCGGGAGCCAAAAACATTCAGTACTTC
.	TRBV28	.	TRBJ1-1	CASTRWGGVGTEAFF	TGTGCCAGCACCCGTTGGGGGGGCGTGGGCACTGAAGCTTTCTTT
TRBD1	TRBV27	once	TRBJ1-2	CASSPTGSNYGYTF	TGTGCCAGCAGCCCGACAGGGTCTAACTATGGCTACACCTTC
.	TRBV28	.	TRBJ1-1	CASSLGAGTTEAFF	TGTGCCAGCAGTTTAGGGGCAGGGACCACTGAAGCTTTCTTT
.	TRBV5-1	.	TRBJ1-2	CASSLFGAGGDGYTF	TGCGCCAGCAGCTTGTTCGGGGCGGGCGGGGATGGCTACACCTTC
.	TRBV3-1/TRBV3-2	.	TRBJ1-1	CASSHLNTEAFF	TGTGCCAGCAGTCATTTGAACACTGAAGCTTTCTTT
.	TRBV11-3	.	TRBJ1-5	CASSFSRLSNQPQHF	TGTGCCAGCAGCTTTTCTCGTCTTAGCAATCAGCCCCAGCATTTT
.	TRBV7-9	.	TRBJ2-1	CASSLSASSYNEQFF	TGTGCCAGCAGCTTATCTGCTAGCTCCTACAATGAGCAGTTCTTC
TRBD2	TRBV25-1	.	TRBJ2-7	CASSEYGLAGQEQYF	TGTGCCAGCAGTGAATACGGACTAGCGGGACAGGAGCAGTACTTC
.	TRBV6-5	.	TRBJ1-5	CASTAFHQPQHF	TGTGCCAGCACCGCATTTCATCAGCCCCAGCATTTT
.	TRBV6-4	.	TRBJ2-2	CASSERLDTGELFF	TGTGCCAGCAGTGAGAGGCTGGACACCGGGGAGCTGTTTTTT
.	TRBV18	.	TRBJ2-5	CASSPGSQETQYF	TGTGCCAGCTCACCGGGGAGTCAAGAGACCCAGTACTTC
.	TRBV19	.	TRBJ2-2	CASSIRSGANTGELFF	TGTGCCAGTAGTATTCGGTCGGGGGCGAACACCGGGGAGCTGTTTTTT
.	TRBV5-1	.	TRBJ2-2	CASRPSGVNTGELFF	TGCGCCAGCAGACCCAGCGGAGTGAACACCGGGGAGCTGTTTTTT
.	TRBV19	.	TRBJ1-4	CASNPWGATNEKLFF	TGTGCCAGTAACCCATGGGGTGCAACTAATGAAAAACTGTTTTTT
TRBD1	TRBV5-4	few	TRBJ2-2	CASSSNRGVKTGELFF	TGTGCCAGCAGCTCGAACAGGGGGGTGAAGACCGGGGAGCTGTTTTTT
.	TRBV23-1	.	TRBJ1-1	CASSRWRGRGTEAFF	TGCGCCAGCAGTCGATGGAGGGGAAGGGGGACTGAAGCTTTCTTT
TRBD2	TRBV6-2/TRBV6-3	.	TRBJ2-5	CASSRTGTRGETQYF	TGTGCCAGCAGTCGCACCGGGACTAGGGGAGAGACCCAGTACTTC
.	TRBV28	.	TRBJ2-7	CASSFVPRQPYEQYF	TGTGCCAGCAGTTTCGTCCCCAGGCAGCCCTACGAGCAGTACTTC
.	TRBV11-2	once	TRBJ1-2	CASSFQQGTANYGYTF	TGTGCCAGCAGCTTCCAGCAGGGTACGGCTAACTATGGCTACACCTTC
.	TRBV28	once	TRBJ1-4	CASSLVGHATNEKLFF	TGTGCCAGCAGTTTGGTCGGGCACGCAACTAATGAAAAACTGTTTTTT